Below, 28 T cell receptor beta chains from the same sample are listed, as sequenced in a study of PD-1 blockade in classical Hodgkin lymphoma. Clones were read by immunoSEQ multiplex PCR, and TCRdb kept only the in-frame ones, dropping some. The table has some 30,000 clones, about 71% seen once. Exposure to brentuximab vedotin varied, and each patient had relapsed following autologous stem cell transplantation. The source was peripheral blood mononuclear cells (PBMCs), collected before the second cycle of nivolumab. Receptor source: a human donor with classical Hodgkin lymphoma.

V and J are TRBV7-2 and TRBJ2-5; TRBD2 matches 15 bases. The trim removed 1 base at V and 2 bases at J, leaving 2 bases unmatched. Germline values: CDR1 SGHTA, CDR2 FQGNSA. This CDR3 is 17 amino acids long. The CDR3 spells CASSLGTSGGVQETQYF. CDR3 nucleotides: TGTGCCAGCAGCTTAGGGACTAGCGGGGGGGTACAAGAGACCCAGTACTTC.

V usage is TRBV9 and J usage is TRBJ2-7, with D maybe TRBD1 (5 bases). Per germline, CDR1 SGDLS and CDR2 YYNGEE. CDR3 length: 14 amino acids. The germline V and J ends were trimmed by 3 bases and 3 bases, with 13 bases remaining between them. CDR3: CASSALDSHYEQYF. The CDR3 DNA reads as TGTGCCAGCAGCGCCTTAGACAGCCACTACGAGCAGTACTTC.

The chain is built from TRBV7-9 and TRBJ2-7, with a weak D call TRBD2 (6 bases). V was trimmed by 6 bases and J by 3 bases, leaving 12 bases between them. The CDR3 sequence is 13 residues long. From germline, CDR1 is SEHNR and CDR2 FQNEAQ (reference sequence). The CDR3 region has the DNA TGTGCCAGCAGGCGGGACGGGGACTACGAGCAGTACTTC. It encodes CASRRDGDYEQYF.

The V call is TRBV4-1, the J call TRBJ2-4, with D perhaps matching TRBD1 or TRBD2 (5 bases each). The ends were cut back, 1 base at V and 0 bases at J, with 10 bases in the middle. CDR3 length: 16 amino acids. Per the germline V gene, CDR1 is MGHRA and CDR2 is YSYEKL. This CDR3 is CASSQAAGTAKNIQYF. The CDR3 DNA reads as TGCGCCAGCAGCCAAGCCGCCGGGACAGCCAAAAACATTCAGTACTTC.

The CDR3 DNA reads TGTGCCAGTAGTACCTCAGGGGGCCCCTACAATGAGCAGTTCTTC. This sequence encodes CASSTSGGPYNEQFF. The V gene is TRBV19, the J gene TRBJ2-1; TRBD1 agrees at 8 bases. CDR3 length: 15 amino acids. The V gene end was trimmed by 4 bases and the J gene end by 2 bases; junction bases not matched to a gene: 4. CDR1 is LNHDA, CDR2 SQIVND, per germline (reference sequence).

This clone turned up a few times. The V gene is TRBV11-2, the J gene TRBJ2-7; a possible D gene is TRBD1 (5 bases). CDR1 and CDR2 (germline): SGHAT, FQNNGV. The V end was cut by 3 bases, the J end by 3 bases, with 15 bases between. The CDR3 contains 15 residues. The CDR3, as DNA: TGTGCCAGCAGCTTTGGGGCAGGAAGGCTCTACGAGCAGTACTTC. Translated, it gives CASSFGAGRLYEQYF.

The rearrangement links TRBV7-8 to TRBJ1-5, with 11 bases matching TRBD1. V was pared by 5 bases and J by 2 bases, with 11 bases of the junction left unmatched. CDR3 length equals 18 residues. Germline CDR1 SGHVS, CDR2 FQNEAQ. CDR3 sequence: CASSPPADRGHGNQPQHF. The CDR3 nucleotides read TGTGCCAGCAGCCCGCCGGCGGACAGGGGGCATGGCAATCAGCCCCAGCATTTT.

The chain recombines TRBV11-2 with TRBJ2-3; either TRBD1 or TRBD2 may fit D (5 bases each). Germline V CDR1 and CDR2: SGHAT, FQNNGV. V shed 5 bases and J shed 6 bases, with 18 bases lying between them. The CDR3 consists of 15 residues. The DNA for the CDR3 is TGTGCCAGCAGCGACGGGCCGGGACCAGGGGATACGCAGTATTTT. This translates into CASSDGPGPGDTQYF.

The V gene is TRBV23-1, the J gene TRBJ1-2, with D possibly matching TRBD1 (6 bases). TRBV23-1 is designated an ORF whose function remains uncertain. The CDR3 length is 15 residues. Trimming left V 4 bases short and J 4 bases short, with 16 bases between. CDR3 sequence: CASSLNKQGGYGYTF. CDR3 nucleotide sequence: TGCGCCAGCAGTCTCAACAAACAGGGTGGCTATGGCTACACCTTC.

The chain uses TRBV19 and TRBJ1-5; D not certain. CDR1 is LNHDA and CDR2 is SQIVND in the germline V gene (reference sequence). The V and J ends lost 3 bases and 0 bases respectively, with 9 bases between them. CDR3 length: 15 amino acids. CDR3 DNA: TGTGCCAGTAGTATGCGCCAGAATAGCAATCAGCCCCAGCATTTT. Translated, it gives CASSMRQNSNQPQHF. The full variable domain, rest sourced from reference TRBV19 and TRBJ1-5, is DGGITQSPKYLFRKEGQNVTLSCEQNLNHDAMYWYRQDPGQGLRLIYYSQIVNDFQKGDIAEGYSVSREKKESFPLTVTSAQKNPTAFYLCASSMRQNSNQPQHFGDGTRLSIL.

The chain is built from TRBV12-2 and TRBJ2-7. TRBV12-2 is listed as a pseudogene. The CDR3 contains 16 residues. The CDR3 loop reads CASRYPPSSSGLEQYF. CDR3 sequence (DNA): TGTGCAAGTCGCTATCCCCCTTCGTCGAGTGGCTTGGAGCAGTACTTC.

The J gene is TRBJ1-2, the V gene TRBV6-1; D gene unclear. V shed 6 bases and J shed 1 base, with 12 bases lying between them. The germline CDR1 and CDR2 sequences are MNHNS and SASEGT. This CDR3 is built from 14 residues. In DNA, the CDR3 is TGTGCCAGCAGCCCCACGATATTTAACTATGGCTACACCTTC. Translated, it gives CASSPTIFNYGYTF.

This clone was seen a few times. At one boundary the junction diverges from the germline segment, which might be a read error. The rearrangement joins TRBV7-7 to TRBJ2-2; 7 bases line up with TRBD1. The germline gives CDR1 SSHAT, CDR2 FNYEAQ (reference sequence). The CDR3 is 14 residues long. The CDR3 loop reads CASSYLQGAGELFF. The CDR3 DNA sequence: TGTGCTAGCAGTTATCTTCAGGGGGCCGGGGAGCTGTTTTTT.

The J gene is TRBJ2-3, the V gene TRBV4-3, with 11 bases lining up with TRBD2. The CDR3 loop spans 15 amino acids. Germline loops: CDR1 LGHNA, CDR2 YSLEER. Unmatched junction bases numbered 3, after V lost 5 bases and J lost 2 bases. CDR3 in DNA: TGCGCCAGCAGCTCTAGCGGGGGGACCACAGATACGCAGTATTTT. This encodes CASSSSGGTTDTQYF.

This clone turned up a few times. The chain recombines TRBV5-1 with TRBJ2-7; 15 positions match TRBD2. The V gene's germline CDR1 is SGHRS and CDR2 YFSETQ. J gave up 0 bases and V 8 bases, and 12 bases lay outside the gene matches. The CDR3 sequence is 18 residues long. DNA of the CDR3: TGCGCCAGTAGACGAGGACTAGCGGGGGGGACAAGCTCCTACGAGCAGTACTTC. This codes for CASRRGLAGGTSSYEQYF.

This chain joins TRBV5-6 and TRBJ2-4, with D hard to call. The V end was cut by 4 bases, the J end by 0 bases, with 11 bases between. Germline V gene sequence: CDR1 SGHDT, CDR2 YYEEEE. CDR3 length: 15 residues. CDR3 region: CASSLGFVAKNIQYF. CDR3 in DNA: TGTGCCAGCAGCCTGGGATTCGTAGCCAAAAACATTCAGTACTTC.

The CDR3 protein is CASSAFGELFF. The CDR3 DNA reads as TGTGCCAGTAGTGCGTTCGGGGAGCTGTTTTTT. The rearrangement uses TRBV19 and TRBJ2-2; D is ambiguous. The germline V and J ends were trimmed by 5 bases and 7 bases, with 5 bases remaining between them. The CDR3 extends over 11 amino acids. The germline V gene encodes CDR1 LNHDA and CDR2 SQIVND (reference sequence).

This rearrangement joins TRBV7-2 to TRBJ1-1; D is unresolved. This CDR3 has 13 residues. CDR1 and CDR2 from the germline V gene are SGHTA and FQGNSA. V was pared by 6 bases and J by 7 bases, with 15 bases between. Written as DNA, the CDR3 is TGTGCCAGCAGTTTGGCCCCCGGGGTTGAAGCTTTCTTT. Translated: CASSLAPGVEAFF.

This sequence joins TRBV5-6 and TRBJ2-7; D remains unclear. V dropped 0 bases and J dropped 3 bases, with 13 bases sitting between them. The CDR3 spans 15 residues. Per the germline V gene, CDR1 is SGHDT and CDR2 is YYEEEE. CDR3 amino acids: CASSLGQTPIYEQYF. The CDR3, as DNA: TGTGCCAGCAGCTTGGGGCAGACCCCAATCTACGAGCAGTACTTC.

This clone was counted only a few times. CDR3 bases: TGTGCCAGTCAGCAGGGGTTCACAATTAATGAAAAACTGTTTTTT. As protein: CASQQGFTINEKLFF. The chain joins TRBV28 to TRBJ1-4; a weak D match, TRBD1 (6 bases). The CDR3 contains 15 residues. Germline assignment: CDR1 MDHEN and CDR2 SYDVKM. V dropped 9 bases and J dropped 4 bases, with 18 bases sitting between them.

This chain uses TRBV10-1 with TRBJ2-2; the match to TRBD2 covers 10 bases. The CDR3 contains 20 residues. V lost 3 bases, J lost 3 bases, and 16 bases stayed unmatched. Germline CDR1 and CDR2: WNHNN and SYGVQD (reference sequence). As DNA, the CDR3 is TGCGCCAGCAGTGAAAAGCGAATAGCGGGGGGAAAATTGGACACCGGGGAGCTGTTTTTT. Its translation is CASSEKRIAGGKLDTGELFF.

V usage is TRBV7-6 and J usage is TRBJ2-1; tentative D call: TRBD2 (6 bases). This CDR3 spans 12 amino acids. Trimming left V 3 bases short and J 8 bases short, with 8 bases between. CDR1 SGHVS and CDR2 FNYEAQ come from the germline V gene. CDR3 bases: TGTGCCAGCAGCTTTAGGGAGGATGAGCAGTTCTTC. Its protein is CASSFREDEQFF.

This chain joins TRBV11-2 and TRBJ2-1; 13 bases match TRBD2. This CDR3 comprises 18 residues. V was clipped by 7 bases and J by 3 bases; unmatched bases: 12. Germline CDR1 is SGHAT and CDR2 is FQNNGV. CDR3 amino acids: CASIGGGLAGAYYNEQFF. In nucleotides, the CDR3 is TGTGCCAGCATCGGAGGCGGACTAGCGGGGGCCTACTACAATGAGCAGTTCTTC.

This clone was counted a single time. The chain links TRBV30 to TRBJ2-7, with 12 bases matching TRBD2. The CDR3 covers 15 residues. Looked up from germline, CDR1 is GTSNPN and CDR2 is SVGIG (reference sequence). J was trimmed by 7 bases and V by 1 base; bases with no gene match: 8. The CDR3 DNA is TGTGCCTGGAGTGCCGCTAGCGGGGGGGTCGGAGAGCAGTACTTC. Translation: CAWSAASGGVGEQYF.

This chain uses TRBV4-1 with TRBJ1-1; D gene unclear. Trimming stripped 5 bases from V and 2 bases from J, with 6 bases between. The CDR3 consists of 12 residues. Germline V gene lookup returns CDR1 MGHRA and CDR2 YSYEKL. Written as DNA, the CDR3 is TGCGCCAGCAGCTTTCTAAACACTGAAGCTTTCTTT. This codes for CASSFLNTEAFF.

Comment on this clone: The sample holds other DNA sequences that translate to the same CDR3. The chain is built from TRBV6-5 and TRBJ1-1; 8 bases are shared with TRBD1. Trimming took 0 bases from V and 4 from J; bases not matched to a gene: 4. The germline V gene has CDR1 MNHEY and CDR2 SVGAGI. The CDR3 contains 15 residues. CDR3 amino acids: CASSYSQGATTEAFF. CDR3 bases: TGTGCCAGCAGTTACTCGCAGGGGGCGACCACTGAAGCTTTCTTT.

The chain links TRBV7-9 to TRBJ2-3; 7 bases map to TRBD2. The length of the CDR3 is 15 residues. Per the germline V gene, CDR1 is SEHNR and CDR2 is FQNEAQ (reference sequence). After removal of 1 base from V and 1 base from J, the junction contained 2 bases not matched to a gene. DNA for the CDR3: TGTGCCAGCAGCTTAGTTACTAGCGGCACAGATACGCAGTATTTT. Its translation is CASSLVTSGTDTQYF.

This chain links TRBV11-2 with TRBJ2-3; possibly TRBD2 for D (5 bases). The CDR3 totals 12 residues. Trimming left V 6 bases short and J 6 bases short, with 10 bases between. Per the germline V gene, CDR1 is SGHAT and CDR2 is FQNNGV. DNA for the CDR3: TGTGCCAGCAGGACTGCGGGCGATACGCAGTATTTT. Translated: CASRTAGDTQYF.